These T cell receptor beta chains were read from a single sample in a study of shared clonotypes between healthy human individuals. This table comes from immunoSEQ multiplex PCR, and its TCRdb copy is limited to in-frame clones, with some not included. Of 2 million to 2.5 million clones in the sample, 93% are singletons; the top ten hold approximately 0.36%. The sample was naive CD4+ T cells from PBMCs. These receptors originate from a man between 18 and 29 years old in good health. Some clones in this sample may be carry-over from other donors' samples. The CDR3 runs from the conserved cysteine through the conserved F or W. The D gene is left open where the match is weak. Only some rows state a clone size, as once, few, many or a class for expanded clones.

>TRBD2|TRBV14|TRBJ2-7|14|.
TGTGCCAGCAGCCAATTAGGCGGGAGCTACGAGCAGTACTTC
CASSQLGGSYEQYF
>TRBD2|TRBV15|TRBJ2-1|17|.
TGTGCCACCAGCAGAGCTCCGGGACTAGCGGGAGCTGGTGAGCAGTTCTTC
CATSRAPGLAGAGEQFF
>TRBD1|TRBV28|TRBJ1-1|16|.
TGTGCCAGCCATATCAGGGGGCGGGTAGGGAACACTGAAGCTTTCTTT
CASHIRGRVGNTEAFF
>TRBD2|TRBV5-6|TRBJ2-1|17|.
TGTGCCAGCAGCTTGCGGACTAGCGGAAACTCCTACAATGAGCAGTTCTTC
CASSLRTSGNSYNEQFF
>.|TRBV11-1|TRBJ2-2|15|.
TGTGCCAGCAGCGCCTACGCGGCGAACACCGGGGAGCTGTTTTTT
CASSAYAANTGELFF
>.|TRBV5-1|TRBJ1-5|14|.
TGCGCCAGCAGCTTGGACGGTATCAATCAGCCCCAGCATTTT
CASSLDGINQPQHF
>.|TRBV30|TRBJ2-2|14|.
TGTGCCTGGAGTGCCCTTGTGAACACCGGGGAGCTGTTTTTT
CAWSALVNTGELFF
>.|TRBV30|TRBJ1-1|12|.
TGTGCCTGGAGTAGGGGGTTCGCTGAAGCTTTCTTT
CAWSRGFAEAFF
>.|TRBV28|TRBJ1-6|15|.
TGTGCCAGCAGTTTATCATCAGGGTATAATTCACCCCTCCACTTT
CASSLSSGYNSPLHF
>.|TRBV28|TRBJ1-4|17|once
TGTGCCAGCAGAGGGAGTGGGTTGAGGGGAACTAATGAAAAACTGTTTTTT
CASRGSGLRGTNEKLFF
>.|TRBV5-4|TRBJ2-3|14|.
TGTGCCAGCAGCTTGGTGGCCGGGCCAGATACGCAGTATTTT
CASSLVAGPDTQYF
>.|TRBV6-6|TRBJ2-5|13|.
TGTGCCAGCAGTTACTCATCTGGACAGACCCAGTACTTC
CASSYSSGQTQYF
>.|TRBV29-1|TRBJ1-2|12|.
TGCAGCGTCCCCCTAGGTAACTATGGCTACACCTTC
CSVPLGNYGYTF
>.|TRBV5-4|TRBJ1-3|16|once
TGTGCCAGCAGCTTGGGCGTTCTTCAGGGTGGAAACACCATATATTTT
CASSLGVLQGGNTIYF
>.|TRBV7-2|TRBJ1-5|17|.
TGTGCCAGCAGCCCCCGGATCGGGACGCCGGGCGATCAGCCCCAGCATTTT
CASSPRIGTPGDQPQHF
>.|TRBV2|TRBJ1-1|12|.
TGTGCCAGCAGTTTTGAGAACACTGAAGCTTTCTTT
CASSFENTEAFF
>.|TRBV11-3|TRBJ2-7|15|.
TGTGCCAGCAGCTTGGAGTCGGGGGCTACCTACGAGCAGTACTTC
CASSLESGATYEQYF
>.|TRBV7-9|TRBJ2-3|11|.
TGTGCCAGCAGCACGTGGGATACGCAGTATTTT
CASSTWDTQYF
>.|TRBV16|TRBJ2-2|14|.
TGTGCCAGCAGCCAAGGGCGCGCCACCGGGGAGCTGTTTTTT
CASSQGRATGELFF
>.|TRBV7-2|TRBJ2-1|18|.
TGTGCCAGCAGCTTTTTCGGGACAACAGGGAGCGGTTACAATGAGCAGTTCTTC
CASSFFGTTGSGYNEQFF
>TRBD1|TRBV7-3|TRBJ2-7|15|.
TGTGCCAGCAGCTTAATGGGACAGGGGTTCCACGAGCAGTACTTC
CASSLMGQGFHEQYF
>TRBD1|TRBV4-2|TRBJ2-7|16|few
TGTGCCAGCAGCCAAGGAGCCGGGACAGGGCCCTACGAGCAGTACTTC
CASSQGAGTGPYEQYF
>.|TRBV7-9|TRBJ1-1|13|.
TGTGCCAGCAGCTTCGGGCAGGGAAATGAAGCTTTCTTT
CASSFGQGNEAFF
>TRBD2|TRBV2|TRBJ2-3|15|.
TGTGCCAGCAGTGAGGCGGGAGGGGTCGCAGATACGCAGTATTTT
CASSEAGGVADTQYF
>TRBD2|TRBV30|TRBJ2-1|16|.
TGTGCCTGGAGTGGACTAGCGGTGAGCTCCTACAATGAGCAGTTCTTC
CAWSGLAVSSYNEQFF
>.|TRBV28|TRBJ1-2|14|.
TGTGCCAGCAGCCCCGCGGGGTATAACTATGGCTACACCTTC
CASSPAGYNYGYTF
>.|TRBV5-6|TRBJ1-1|12|.
TGTGCCAGCAGCGCAGGGACCAATGAAGCTTTCTTT
CASSAGTNEAFF
>.|TRBV10-3|TRBJ2-1|14|.
TGTGCCATCAGTGGCTCGGGGGCCTACAATGAGCAGTTCTTC
CAISGSGAYNEQFF
>.|TRBV19|TRBJ1-1|15|.
TGTGCCAGTAGTATCCCGCCAGGGGAGAACACTGAAGCTTTCTTT
CASSIPPGENTEAFF
>.|TRBV28|TRBJ1-5|16|few
TGTGCCAGCAGTTTATTCGGGACCCTTAGCAATCAGCCCCAGCATTTT
CASSLFGTLSNQPQHF
>.|TRBV7-8|TRBJ2-1|16|.
TGTGCCAGCAGCTTAGGGTGGAGCAGGGGAGCCGATGAGCAGTTCTTC
CASSLGWSRGADEQFF
>TRBD1|TRBV14|TRBJ2-1|16|once
TGTGCCAGCAGCCCCTACGCGGGACAGGGGGTCGGTGAGCAGTTCTTC
CASSPYAGQGVGEQFF
>TRBD1|TRBV6-5|TRBJ2-7|12|.
TGTGCCAGCAGGAGGGGGCTGGACGAGCAGTACTTC
CASRRGLDEQYF
>.|TRBV7-3|TRBJ1-2|15|.
TGTGCCAGCAGCTTAAGTCCGGGACCGGGTTATGGCTACACCTTC
CASSLSPGPGYGYTF
>TRBD2|TRBV10-1|TRBJ2-1|15|.
TGCGCCACCAGGTCTGGGACTACCGTATTGGGCGAGCAGTTCTTC
CATRSGTTVLGEQFF
>.|TRBV5-1|TRBJ2-2|14|.
TGCGCCAGCAGCAGGGACGTCCCAACGGGGGAGCTGTTTTTT
CASSRDVPTGELFF
>.|TRBV9|TRBJ1-5|18|once
TGTGCCAGCAGCGTGTTAAAGAGGGGGGAAAACAGCAATCAGCCCCAGCATTTT
CASSVLKRGENSNQPQHF
>.|TRBV5-1|TRBJ1-1|13|.
TGCGCCAGCAGCTTAGGCAGGGTCGATGAAGCTTTCTTT
CASSLGRVDEAFF
>TRBD2|TRBV4-1|TRBJ2-7|17|.
TGCGCCAGCAGCCAATCAATGCCAGCGGGACTGACCTACGAGCAGTACTTC
CASSQSMPAGLTYEQYF
>TRBD1|TRBV10-3|TRBJ2-7|14|.
TGTGCCATCAAAGGACAGGGATCCCCCTACGAGCAGTACTTC
CAIKGQGSPYEQYF
>.|TRBV27|TRBJ2-7|14|.
TGTGCCAGCAGTTTCAATACCGGTAGCTCCGAGCAGTACTTC
CASSFNTGSSEQYF
>.|TRBV5-4|TRBJ2-1|15|once
TGTGCCAGCAGCTTCACCAGCGGCTCAGGGAATGAGCAGTTCTTC
CASSFTSGSGNEQFF
>.|TRBV19|TRBJ2-3|12|.
TGTGCCAGTAGTACTAGTGTCAATACGCAGTATTTT
CASSTSVNTQYF
>TRBD2|TRBV7-2|TRBJ2-7|18|.
TGTGCCAGCAGCTTAAGGCCCGCGGGAGCGGGCAGAGGTGGTGAGCAGTACTTC
CASSLRPAGAGRGGEQYF
>.|TRBV7-8|TRBJ1-1|15|.
TGTGCCAGCAGCTTAGTAGGGGGGATGAACACTGAAGCTTTCTTT
CASSLVGGMNTEAFF
>.|TRBV9|TRBJ2-1|16|once
TGTGCCAGCAGCCCAGACGAGGGACATTACTACAATGAGCAGTTCTTC
CASSPDEGHYYNEQFF
>TRBD1|TRBV27|TRBJ1-5|13|.
TGTGCCAGCAGCCCAGGGGGCGATTGGCCCCAGCATTTT
CASSPGGDWPQHF
>TRBD1|TRBV5-1|TRBJ2-3|15|.
TGCGCCAGCAGCTTGGGGACAGGGGGGACAGATACGCAGTATTTT
CASSLGTGGTDTQYF
>.|TRBV25-1|TRBJ2-1|14|.
TGTGCCAGCAGTGAATATCGGAGTGGCGGTGAGCAGTTCTTC
CASSEYRSGGEQFF
>.|TRBV10-1|TRBJ2-5|16|.
TGCGCCAGCAGTGAGTCGAGCCAGTCTAAGGTCGAGACCCAGTACTTC
CASSESSQSKVETQYF
>.|TRBV5-1|TRBJ2-7|13|.
TGCGCCAGCAGCTTGGAGGGGTTCGGGGAGCAGTACTTC
CASSLEGFGEQYF